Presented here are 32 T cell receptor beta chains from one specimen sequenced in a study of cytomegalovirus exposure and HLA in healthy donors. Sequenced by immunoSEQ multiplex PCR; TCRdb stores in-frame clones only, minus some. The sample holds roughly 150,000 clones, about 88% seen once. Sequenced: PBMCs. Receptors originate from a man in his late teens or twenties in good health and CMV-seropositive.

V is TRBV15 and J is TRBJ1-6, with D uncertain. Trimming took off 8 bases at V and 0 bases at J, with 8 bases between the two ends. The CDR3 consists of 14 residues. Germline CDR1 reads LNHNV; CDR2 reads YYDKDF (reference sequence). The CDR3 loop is CATHPSSYNSPLHF. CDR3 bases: TGTGCCACCCATCCGAGCTCCTATAATTCACCCCTCCACTTT.

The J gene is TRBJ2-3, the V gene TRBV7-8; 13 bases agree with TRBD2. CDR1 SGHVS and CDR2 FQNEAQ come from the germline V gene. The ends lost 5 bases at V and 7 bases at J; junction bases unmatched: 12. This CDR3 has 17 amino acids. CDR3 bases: TGTGCCAGCAGCGCGACTAGCGGGGGGAACTTTAGGAATACGCAGTATTTT. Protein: CASSATSGGNFRNTQYF.

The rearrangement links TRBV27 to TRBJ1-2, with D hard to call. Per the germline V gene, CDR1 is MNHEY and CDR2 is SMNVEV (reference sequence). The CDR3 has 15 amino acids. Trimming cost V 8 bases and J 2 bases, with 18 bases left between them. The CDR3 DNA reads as TGTGCCAGCCTAGGGAGGGTTTTCTCAAACTATGGCTACACCTTC. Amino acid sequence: CASLGRVFSNYGYTF.

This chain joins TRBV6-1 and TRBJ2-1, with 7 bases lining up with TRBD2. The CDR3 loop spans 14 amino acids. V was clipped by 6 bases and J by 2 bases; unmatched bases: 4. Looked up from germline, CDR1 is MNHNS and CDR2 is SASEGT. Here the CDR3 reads CASRGGYTYNEQFF. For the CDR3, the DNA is TGTGCCAGCAGGGGGGGGTATACCTACAATGAGCAGTTCTTC.

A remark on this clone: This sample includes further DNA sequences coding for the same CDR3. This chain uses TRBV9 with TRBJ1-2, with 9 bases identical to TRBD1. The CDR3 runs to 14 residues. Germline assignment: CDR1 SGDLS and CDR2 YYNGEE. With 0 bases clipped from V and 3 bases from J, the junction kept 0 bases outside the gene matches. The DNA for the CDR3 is TGTGCCAGCAGCGTAGGGACAGGGGACTATGGCTACACCTTC. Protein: CASSVGTGDYGYTF.

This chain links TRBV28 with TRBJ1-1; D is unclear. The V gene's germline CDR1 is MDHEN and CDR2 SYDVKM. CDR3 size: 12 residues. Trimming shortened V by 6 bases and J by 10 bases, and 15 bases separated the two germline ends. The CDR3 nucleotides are TGTGCCAGCAGGACCCTGGCGCGGGTAGCTTTCTTT. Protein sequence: CASRTLARVAFF.

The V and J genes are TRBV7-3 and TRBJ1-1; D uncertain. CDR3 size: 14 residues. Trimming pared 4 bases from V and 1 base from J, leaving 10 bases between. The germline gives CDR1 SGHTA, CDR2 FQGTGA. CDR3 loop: CASSSGWGNTEAFF. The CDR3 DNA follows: TGTGCCAGCAGCTCGGGGTGGGGGAACACTGAAGCTTTCTTT.

CDR3 bases: TGTGCCAGCTCACCAGGGATTAGCGGGGCCACAGATACGCAGTATTTT. It codes for CASSPGISGATDTQYF. The chain uses TRBV18 and TRBJ2-3; 8 nucleotides align to TRBD2. V trimming: 2 bases; J trimming: 2 bases; junction bases outside the gene matches: 6. The CDR3 has 16 amino acids. Germline V lookup: CDR1 KGHSH, CDR2 LQKENI.

CDR3 residues: CASSTRGGRVTDTQYF. In DNA form, the CDR3 reads TGTGCCAGCAGCACCCGAGGGGGCCGCGTGACAGATACGCAGTATTTT. The genes are TRBV5-6 and TRBJ2-3; 7 bases agree with TRBD1. J was trimmed by 3 bases and V by 4 bases; bases with no gene match: 11. The CDR3 contains 16 residues. Germline CDR1 and CDR2: SGHDT and YYEEEE.

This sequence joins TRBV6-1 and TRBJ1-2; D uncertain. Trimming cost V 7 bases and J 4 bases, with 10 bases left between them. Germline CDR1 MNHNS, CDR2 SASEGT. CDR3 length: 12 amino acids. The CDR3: CASTRQFYGYTF. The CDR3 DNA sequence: TGTGCCAGCACCAGGCAGTTCTATGGCTACACCTTC.

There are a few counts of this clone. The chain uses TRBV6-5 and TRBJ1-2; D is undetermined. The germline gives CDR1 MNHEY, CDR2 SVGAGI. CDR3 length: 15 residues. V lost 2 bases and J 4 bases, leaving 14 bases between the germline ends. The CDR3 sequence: CASSYVAGNPYGYTF. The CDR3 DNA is TGTGCCAGCAGTTACGTAGCGGGGAACCCCTATGGCTACACCTTC.

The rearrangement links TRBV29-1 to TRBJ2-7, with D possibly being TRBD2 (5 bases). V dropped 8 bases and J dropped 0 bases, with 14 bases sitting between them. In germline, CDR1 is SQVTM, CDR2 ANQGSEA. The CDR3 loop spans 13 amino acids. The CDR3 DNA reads TGCAGCTTTAGGAGAGGGCCCTCCTACGAGCAGTACTTC. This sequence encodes CSFRRGPSYEQYF.

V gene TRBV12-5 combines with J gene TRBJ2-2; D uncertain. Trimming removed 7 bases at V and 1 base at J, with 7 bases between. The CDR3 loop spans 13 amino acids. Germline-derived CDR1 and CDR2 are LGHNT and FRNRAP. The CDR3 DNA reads TGTGCTAGTGCCCCCCTGAACACCGGGGAGCTGTTTTTT. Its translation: CASAPLNTGELFF.

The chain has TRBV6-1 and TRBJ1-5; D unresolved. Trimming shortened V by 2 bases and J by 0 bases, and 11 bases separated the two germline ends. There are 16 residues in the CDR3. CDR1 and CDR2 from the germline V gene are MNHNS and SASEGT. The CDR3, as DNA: TGTGCCAGCAGTGAATGGCAGACTTATAGCAATCAGCCCCAGCATTTT. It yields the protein CASSEWQTYSNQPQHF.

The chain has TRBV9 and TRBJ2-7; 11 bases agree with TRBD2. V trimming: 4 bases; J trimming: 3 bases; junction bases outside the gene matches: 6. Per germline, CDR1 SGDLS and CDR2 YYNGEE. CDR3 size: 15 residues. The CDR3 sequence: CASSPGTSGYYEQYF. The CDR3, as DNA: TGTGCCAGCAGCCCCGGGACTAGCGGTTACTACGAGCAGTACTTC.

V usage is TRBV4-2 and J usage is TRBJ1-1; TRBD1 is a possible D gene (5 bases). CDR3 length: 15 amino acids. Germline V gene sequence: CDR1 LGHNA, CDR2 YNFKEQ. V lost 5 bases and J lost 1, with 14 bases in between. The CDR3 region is CASSKSSTANTEAFF. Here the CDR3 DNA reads TGTGCCAGCAGCAAATCTTCGACAGCGAACACTGAAGCTTTCTTT.

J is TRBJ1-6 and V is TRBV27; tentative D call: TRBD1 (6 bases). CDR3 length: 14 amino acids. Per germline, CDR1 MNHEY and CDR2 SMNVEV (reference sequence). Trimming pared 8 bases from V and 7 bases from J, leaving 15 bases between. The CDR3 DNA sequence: TGTGCCAGCGGCGAGGAGAGGGGGAATTCACCCCTCCACTTT. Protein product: CASGEERGNSPLHF.

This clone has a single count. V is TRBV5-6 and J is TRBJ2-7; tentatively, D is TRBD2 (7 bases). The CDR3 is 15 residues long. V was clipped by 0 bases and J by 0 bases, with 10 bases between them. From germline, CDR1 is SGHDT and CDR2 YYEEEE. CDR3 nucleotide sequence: TGTGCCAGCAGCTTGGCCGGGGGGCCCTCCTACGAGCAGTACTTC. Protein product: CASSLAGGPSYEQYF.

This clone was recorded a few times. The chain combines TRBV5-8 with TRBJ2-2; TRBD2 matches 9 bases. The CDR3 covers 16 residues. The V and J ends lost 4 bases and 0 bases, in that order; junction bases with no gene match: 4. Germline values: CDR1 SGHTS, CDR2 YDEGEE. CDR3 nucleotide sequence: TGTGCCAGCAGCCCTCTAGCGGGGACGAACACCGGGGAGCTGTTTTTT. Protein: CASSPLAGTNTGELFF.

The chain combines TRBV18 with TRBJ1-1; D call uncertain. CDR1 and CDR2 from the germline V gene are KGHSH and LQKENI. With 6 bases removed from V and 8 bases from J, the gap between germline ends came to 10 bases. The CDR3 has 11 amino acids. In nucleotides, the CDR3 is TGTGCCAGCTCTACGGGTGGCGAAGCTTTCTTT. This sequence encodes CASSTGGEAFF.

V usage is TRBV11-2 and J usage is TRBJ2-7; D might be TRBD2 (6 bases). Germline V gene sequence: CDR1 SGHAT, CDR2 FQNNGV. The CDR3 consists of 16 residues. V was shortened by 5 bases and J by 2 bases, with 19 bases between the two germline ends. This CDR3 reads CASSQDYSGSTYEQYF. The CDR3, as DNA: TGTGCCAGCAGCCAGGACTATTCGGGTTCTACCTACGAGCAGTACTTC.

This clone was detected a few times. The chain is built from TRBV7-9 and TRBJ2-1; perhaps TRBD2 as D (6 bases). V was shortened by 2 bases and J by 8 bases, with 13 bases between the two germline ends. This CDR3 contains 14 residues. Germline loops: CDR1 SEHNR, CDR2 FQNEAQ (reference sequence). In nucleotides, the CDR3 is TGTGCCAGCAGCTTATTAGAGGAGGGCCATGAGCAGTTCTTC. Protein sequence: CASSLLEEGHEQFF.

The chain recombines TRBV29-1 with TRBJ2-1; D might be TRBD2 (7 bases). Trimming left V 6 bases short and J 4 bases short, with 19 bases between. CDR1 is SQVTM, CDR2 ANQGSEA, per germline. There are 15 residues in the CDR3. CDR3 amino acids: CSVAGAPSTYNEQFF. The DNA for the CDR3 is TGCAGCGTGGCGGGGGCCCCATCTACATACAATGAGCAGTTCTTC.

CDR3 protein: CASSPSAGTEAFF. DNA for the CDR3: TGTGCCAGTAGTCCCAGTGCCGGGACTGAAGCTTTCTTT. V gene TRBV19 combines with J gene TRBJ1-1; D gene uncertain. CDR3 length: 13 amino acids. The germline V gene encodes CDR1 LNHDA and CDR2 SQIVND (reference sequence). V lost 5 bases and J lost 5, with 12 bases in between.

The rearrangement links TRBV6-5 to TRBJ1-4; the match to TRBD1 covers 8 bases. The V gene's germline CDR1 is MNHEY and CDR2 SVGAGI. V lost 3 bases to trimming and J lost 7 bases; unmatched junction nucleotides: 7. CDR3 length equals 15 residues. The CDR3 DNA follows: TGTGCCAGCAGTTATCGACAGGGGTTAGGTGAAAAACTGTTTTTT. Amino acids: CASSYRQGLGEKLFF.

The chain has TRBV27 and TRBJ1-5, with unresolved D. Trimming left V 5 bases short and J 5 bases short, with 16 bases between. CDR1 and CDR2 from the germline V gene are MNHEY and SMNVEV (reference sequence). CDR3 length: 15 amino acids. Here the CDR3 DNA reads TGTGCCAGCAGTCGCTTCGGACGGGGAGATCAGCCCCAGCATTTT. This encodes CASSRFGRGDQPQHF.

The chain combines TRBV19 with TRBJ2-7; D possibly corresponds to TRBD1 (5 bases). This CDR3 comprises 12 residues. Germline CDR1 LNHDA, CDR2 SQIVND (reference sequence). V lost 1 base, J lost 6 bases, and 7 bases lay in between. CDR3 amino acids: CASSIGGSEQYF. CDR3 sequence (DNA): TGTGCCAGTAGTATAGGGGGCAGCGAGCAGTACTTC.

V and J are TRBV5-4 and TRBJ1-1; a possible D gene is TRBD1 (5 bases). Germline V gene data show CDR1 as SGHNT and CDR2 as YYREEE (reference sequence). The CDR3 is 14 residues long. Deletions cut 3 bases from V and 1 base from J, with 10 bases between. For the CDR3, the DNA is TGTGCCAGCAGCTCGCGGGGCTCGAACACTGAAGCTTTCTTT. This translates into CASSSRGSNTEAFF. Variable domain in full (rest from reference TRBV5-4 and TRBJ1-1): ETGVTQSPTHLIKTRGQQVTLRCSSQSGHNTVSWYQQALGQGPQFIFQYYREEENGRGNFPPRFSGLQFPNYSSELNVNALELDDSALYLCASSSRGSNTEAFFGQGTRLTVV.

The chain's CDR3 is CASSVASGDYNEQFF. In nucleotides, the CDR3 is TGTGCCAGCAGCGTAGCTAGCGGGGACTACAATGAGCAGTTCTTC. The chain joins TRBV9 to TRBJ2-1; TRBD2 agrees at 9 bases. The trim removed 0 bases at V and 3 bases at J, leaving 1 base unmatched. The V gene's germline CDR1 is SGDLS and CDR2 YYNGEE. CDR3 length: 15 residues.

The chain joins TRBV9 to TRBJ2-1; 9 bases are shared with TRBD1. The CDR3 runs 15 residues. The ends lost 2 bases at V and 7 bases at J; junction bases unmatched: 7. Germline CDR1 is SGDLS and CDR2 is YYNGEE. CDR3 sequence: CASSVGTGNWNEQFF. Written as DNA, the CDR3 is TGTGCCAGCAGCGTCGGGACAGGGAACTGGAATGAGCAGTTCTTC.

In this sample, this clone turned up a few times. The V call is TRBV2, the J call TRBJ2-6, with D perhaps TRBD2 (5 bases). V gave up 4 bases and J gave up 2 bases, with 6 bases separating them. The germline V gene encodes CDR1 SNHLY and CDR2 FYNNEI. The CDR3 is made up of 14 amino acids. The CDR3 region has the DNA TGTGCCAGCAGTGGGAGGACTGGGGCCAACGTCCTGACTTTC. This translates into CASSGRTGANVLTF.

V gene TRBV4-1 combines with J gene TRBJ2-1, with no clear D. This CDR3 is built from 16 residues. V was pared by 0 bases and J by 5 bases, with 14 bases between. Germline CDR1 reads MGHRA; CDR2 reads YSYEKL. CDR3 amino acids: CASSQDRVNPHNEQFF. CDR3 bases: TGCGCCAGCAGCCAAGATAGAGTTAATCCCCACAATGAGCAGTTCTTC.